One TCR beta chain is described in this entry. Generated by immunoSEQ multiplex PCR, the TCRdb table keeps only in-frame clones and is missing some. Altogether roughly 250,000 clones are present, 80% to 90% being singletons, with the ten largest covering roughly 8.6%. The data are from a study of blood T cell repertoires in COVID-19. The CDR3 extends over 15 amino acids. CDR1 and CDR2 from the germline V gene are SEHNR and FQNEAQ (reference sequence). Trimming cost V 2 bases and J 4 bases; bases outside gene matches: 7. The sequenced material came from peripheral blood. The sequence derives from a man aged 35 to 55 with active or convalescent COVID-19. V is TRBV7-9 and J is TRBJ1-2, with 7 bases aligning to TRBD1. CDR3: CASSLTGAYPYGYTF. In DNA, the CDR3 is TGTGCCAGCAGCTTAACAGGGGCCTACCCCTATGGCTACACCTTC.